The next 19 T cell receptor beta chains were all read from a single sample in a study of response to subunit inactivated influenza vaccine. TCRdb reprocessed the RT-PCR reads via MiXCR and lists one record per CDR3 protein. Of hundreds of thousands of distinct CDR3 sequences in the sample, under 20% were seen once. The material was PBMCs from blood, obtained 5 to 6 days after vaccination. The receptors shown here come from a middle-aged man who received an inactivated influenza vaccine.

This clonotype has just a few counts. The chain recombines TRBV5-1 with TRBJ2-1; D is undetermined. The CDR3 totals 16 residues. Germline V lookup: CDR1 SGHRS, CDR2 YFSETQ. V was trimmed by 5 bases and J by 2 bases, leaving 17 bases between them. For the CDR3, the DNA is TGCGCCAGCAGATCCAGTCTGAGTCCAACCTACAATGAGCAGTTCTTC. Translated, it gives CASRSSLSPTYNEQFF.

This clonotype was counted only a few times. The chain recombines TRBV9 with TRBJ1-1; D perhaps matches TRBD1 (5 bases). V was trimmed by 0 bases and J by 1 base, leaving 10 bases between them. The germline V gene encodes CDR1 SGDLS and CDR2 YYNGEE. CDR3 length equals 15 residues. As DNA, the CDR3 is TGTGCCAGCAGCGTAGTGGGGACGGGGAACACTGAAGCTTTCTTT. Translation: CASSVVGTGNTEAFF.

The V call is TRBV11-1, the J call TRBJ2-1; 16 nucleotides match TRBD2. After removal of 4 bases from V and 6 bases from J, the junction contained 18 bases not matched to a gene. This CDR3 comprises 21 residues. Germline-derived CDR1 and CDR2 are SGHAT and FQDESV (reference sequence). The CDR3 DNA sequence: TGTGCCAGCAGCTCCCTAGGGGGCACCGGGACTAGCGGGAGGGCGGTCAATGAGCAGTTCTTC. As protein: CASSSLGGTGTSGRAVNEQFF. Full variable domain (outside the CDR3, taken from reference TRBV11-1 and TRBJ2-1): EAEVAQSPRYKITEKSQAVAFWCDPISGHATLYWYRQILGQGPELLVQFQDESVVDDSQLPKDRFSAERLKGVDSTLKIQPAELGDSAMYLCASSSLGGTGTSGRAVNEQFFGPGTRLTVL.

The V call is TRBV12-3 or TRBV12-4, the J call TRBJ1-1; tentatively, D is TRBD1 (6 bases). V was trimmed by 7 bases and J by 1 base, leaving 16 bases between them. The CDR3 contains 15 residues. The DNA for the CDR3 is TGTGCCAGCACCCAAACCGGGACACGGAACACTGAAGCTTTCTTT. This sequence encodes CASTQTGTRNTEAFF.

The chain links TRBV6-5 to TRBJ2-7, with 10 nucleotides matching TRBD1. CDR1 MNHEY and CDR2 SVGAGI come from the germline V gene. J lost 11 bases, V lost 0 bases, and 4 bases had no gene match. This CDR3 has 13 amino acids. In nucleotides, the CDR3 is TGTGCCAGCAGTTACTCCGGGACAGGGGCAAAGTACTTC. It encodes CASSYSGTGAKYF.

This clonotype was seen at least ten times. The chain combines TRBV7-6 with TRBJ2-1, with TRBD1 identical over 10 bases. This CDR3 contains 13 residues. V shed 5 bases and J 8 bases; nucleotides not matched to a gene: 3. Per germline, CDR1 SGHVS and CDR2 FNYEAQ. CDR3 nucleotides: TGTGCCAGCAGCCTAGACAGGGGGCATGAGCAGTTCTTC. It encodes CASSLDRGHEQFF.

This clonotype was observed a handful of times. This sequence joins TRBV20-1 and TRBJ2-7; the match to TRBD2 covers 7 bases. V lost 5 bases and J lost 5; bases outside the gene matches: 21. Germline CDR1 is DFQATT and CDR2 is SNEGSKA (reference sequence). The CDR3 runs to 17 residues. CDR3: CSAFSQGGGSSVHEQYF. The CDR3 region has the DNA TGCAGTGCTTTCTCTCAGGGAGGCGGGAGTTCTGTCCACGAGCAGTACTTC.

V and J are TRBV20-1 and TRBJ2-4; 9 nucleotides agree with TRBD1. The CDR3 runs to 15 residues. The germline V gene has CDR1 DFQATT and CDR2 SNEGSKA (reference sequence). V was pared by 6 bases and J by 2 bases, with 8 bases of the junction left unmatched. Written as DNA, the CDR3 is TGCAGTGCGGATCCCGGGACAGGGACCAAAAACATTCAGTACTTC. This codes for CSADPGTGTKNIQYF.

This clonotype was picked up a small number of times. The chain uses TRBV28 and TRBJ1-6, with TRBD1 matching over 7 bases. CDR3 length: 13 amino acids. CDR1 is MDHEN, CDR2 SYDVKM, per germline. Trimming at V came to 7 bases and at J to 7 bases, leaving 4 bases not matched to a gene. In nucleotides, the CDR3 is TGTGCCAGCACAGGGACAGTAAATTCACCCCTCCACTTT. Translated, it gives CASTGTVNSPLHF.

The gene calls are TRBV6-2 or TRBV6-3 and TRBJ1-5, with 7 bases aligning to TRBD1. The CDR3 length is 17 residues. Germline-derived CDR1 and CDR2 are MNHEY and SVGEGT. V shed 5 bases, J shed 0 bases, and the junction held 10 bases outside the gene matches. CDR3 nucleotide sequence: TGTGCCAGCAGTCCCCGGGACAGAATCCTTAGCAATCAGCCCCAGCATTTT. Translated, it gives CASSPRDRILSNQPQHF.

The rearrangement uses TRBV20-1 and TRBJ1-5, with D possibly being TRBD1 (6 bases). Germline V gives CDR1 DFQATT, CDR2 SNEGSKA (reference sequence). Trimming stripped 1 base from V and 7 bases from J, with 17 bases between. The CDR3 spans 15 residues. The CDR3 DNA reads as TGCAGTGCTAGAGTGGCGGGGGGCGCGGGACAGCCCCAGCATTTT. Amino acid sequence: CSARVAGGAGQPQHF.

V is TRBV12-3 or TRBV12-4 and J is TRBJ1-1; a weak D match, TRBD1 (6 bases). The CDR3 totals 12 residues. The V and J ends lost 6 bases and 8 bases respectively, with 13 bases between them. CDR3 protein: CASRTPGQEAFF. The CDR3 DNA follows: TGTGCCAGCAGAACGCCGGGACAAGAAGCTTTCTTT.

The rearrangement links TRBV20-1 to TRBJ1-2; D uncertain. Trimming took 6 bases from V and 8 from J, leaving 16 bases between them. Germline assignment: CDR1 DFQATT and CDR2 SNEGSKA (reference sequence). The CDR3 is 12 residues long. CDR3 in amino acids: CSAPTLMGGYTF. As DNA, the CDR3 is TGCAGTGCCCCGACACTCATGGGGGGCTACACCTTC.

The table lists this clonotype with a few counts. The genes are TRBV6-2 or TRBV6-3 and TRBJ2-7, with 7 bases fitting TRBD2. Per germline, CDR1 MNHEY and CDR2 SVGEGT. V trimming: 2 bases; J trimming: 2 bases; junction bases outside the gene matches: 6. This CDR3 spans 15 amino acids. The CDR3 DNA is TGTGCCAGCAGTTACGGGGGGGGACGGACCTACGAGCAGTACTTC. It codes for CASSYGGGRTYEQYF.

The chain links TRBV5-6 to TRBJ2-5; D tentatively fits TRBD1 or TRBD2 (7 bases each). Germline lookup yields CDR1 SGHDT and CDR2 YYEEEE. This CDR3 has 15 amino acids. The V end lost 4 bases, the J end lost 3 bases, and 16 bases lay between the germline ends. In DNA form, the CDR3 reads TGTGCCAGCAGCACTACCAGGGGGGGCGAAGAGACCCAGTACTTC. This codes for CASSTTRGGEETQYF. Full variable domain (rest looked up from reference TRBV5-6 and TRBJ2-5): DAGVTQSPTHLIKTRGQQVTLRCSPKSGHDTVSWYQQALGQGPQFIFQYYEEEERQRGNFPDRFSGHQFPNYSSELNVNALLLGDSALYLCASSTTRGGEETQYFGPGTRLLVL.

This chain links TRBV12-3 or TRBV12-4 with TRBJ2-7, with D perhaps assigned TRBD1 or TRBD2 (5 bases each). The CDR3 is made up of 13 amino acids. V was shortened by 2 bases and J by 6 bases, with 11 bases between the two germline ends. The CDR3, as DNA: TGTGCCAGCAGTTTACGTCTTGGGGGCGAGCAGTACTTC. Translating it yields CASSLRLGGEQYF.

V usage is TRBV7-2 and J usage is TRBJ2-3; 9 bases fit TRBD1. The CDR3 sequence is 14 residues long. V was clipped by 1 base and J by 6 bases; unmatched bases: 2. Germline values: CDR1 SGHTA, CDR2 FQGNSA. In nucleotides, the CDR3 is TGTGCCAGCAGCTTAGTACAGGGGGCGGATACGCAGTATTTT. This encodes CASSLVQGADTQYF.

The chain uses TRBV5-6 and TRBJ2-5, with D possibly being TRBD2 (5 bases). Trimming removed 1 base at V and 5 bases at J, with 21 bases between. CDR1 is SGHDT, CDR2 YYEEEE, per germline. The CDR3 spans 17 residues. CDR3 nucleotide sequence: TGTGCCAGCAGCTTGTTCGACAACTTACACTTAGCGGAGACCCAGTACTTC. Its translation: CASSLFDNLHLAETQYF.

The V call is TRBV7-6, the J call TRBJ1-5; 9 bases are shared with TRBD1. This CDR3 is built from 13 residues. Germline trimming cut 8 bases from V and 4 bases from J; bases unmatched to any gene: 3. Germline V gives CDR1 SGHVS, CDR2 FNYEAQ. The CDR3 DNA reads TGTGCCAGCGGACAGGGGCAAAATCAGCCCCAGCATTTT. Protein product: CASGQGQNQPQHF.